This TCR beta chain was identified in a study of OX40 agonist ivuxolimab in advanced cancers. For the wider study: Ivuxolimab was an agonistic, fully human IgG2 monoclonal antibody directed against OX40 (CD134), a costimulatory receptor. Peripheral TCRbeta sequencing aimed to test whether ivuxolimab altered TCR sequence diversity and caused clonal T-cell expansion. Partial responses occurred in three dose-escalation patients, of whom one had hepatocellular carcinoma and two had cutaneous melanoma. Of the roughly 51 dose-escalation patients, hepatocellular carcinoma was present in 19, melanoma in about 15, renal cell carcinoma in 9 and head and neck cancer in 9. Intravenous ivuxolimab was administered to patients every 2 weeks at six dose levels: 0.01, 0.1, 0.3, 1.5, 3 and 10 mg/kg. The paper reports the monotherapy dose-escalation portion (N = 52 patients) of the phase I ivuxolimab trial. Patients were allowed to have had prior anti-PD-1, anti-PD-L1 or anti-CTLA-4 therapy, and less than 45% of the dose-escalation patients had previously received checkpoint inhibitors. A male proportion of almost 85% and a mean age of approximately 60 years, ranging from about 23 to 90, were recorded for the dose-escalation cohort. Here is what the overall study found, with its caveats: Low levels of normalized T-cell clonal expansion were also seen in some patients who did not respond. Antigen specificity was not determined for the clonally expanded peripheral T cells. After ivuxolimab, more expanded clones were found on average in CD8+ T cells than in CD4+ T cells. In the 0.1-3.0 mg/kg groups, partial responders were among the patients with the lowest normalized peripheral clonal expansion, particularly in CD8+ T cells. At doses of 0.1 to 3.0 mg/kg, clonal expansion of both CD4+ and CD8+ T cells in blood was seen between baseline and week 6.

Patients with autoimmune disease history or receiving systemic immunosuppression were excluded from the trial. Peripheral blood for TCR sequencing was drawn from every dose cohort at baseline, at cycle 4 day 1 and at cycle 7 day 1. The samples were drawn from a first-in-human, open-label, multicenter phase I dose-escalation trial of ivuxolimab. The trial enrolled adults with locally advanced or metastatic head and neck squamous cell, hepatocellular, melanoma or renal cell carcinoma. CD4+ and CD8+ T cells were sorted separately from peripheral blood before TCR sequencing. For sequencing of the TCRbeta CDR3 region, genomic DNA was extracted from the sorted cells. The immunoSEQ Assay was used for sequencing of TCRbeta CDR3 regions. Drawn from immuneACCESS, this table holds only the in-frame rearrangements with V and J called that TCRdb kept. Clones are partly lost; checked studies trace under half to an unresolved V gene and leave the rest unexplained. This sample gives approximately 50,000 clones in total; roughly nine tenths of them show up just once. The ten largest clones capture about 0.76% of the sample.

On this clone itself: The target of this receptor is not known. No per-base quality is available; no much larger clone lies one base away.

Sequences ENHRY (CDR1) and SYGVKD (CDR2) are obtained from the germline V gene. For this chain, trimming is 2 bases at the V end and 5 bases at the J end, and the number of junction bases without a gene match is 3. The CDR3 numbers 14 residues from cysteine through phenylalanine. This entry keeps only the CDR3 DNA: 42 bases, framed from base 1. This receptor was taken from an adult with an advanced solid tumor such as melanoma, head and neck, liver or kidney cancer. Here the sequenced sample was CD4+ or CD8+ T cells sorted from blood, taken in a trial of the OX40 agonist ivuxolimab. The chain is assembled from TRBV10-3 and TRBJ2-5; 9 middle bases align to TRBD2. The sequenced DNA: TGTGCCATCAGTGAGGCGGGAGGGCGTGAGACCCAGTACTTC. This sequence encodes CAISEAGGRETQYF.